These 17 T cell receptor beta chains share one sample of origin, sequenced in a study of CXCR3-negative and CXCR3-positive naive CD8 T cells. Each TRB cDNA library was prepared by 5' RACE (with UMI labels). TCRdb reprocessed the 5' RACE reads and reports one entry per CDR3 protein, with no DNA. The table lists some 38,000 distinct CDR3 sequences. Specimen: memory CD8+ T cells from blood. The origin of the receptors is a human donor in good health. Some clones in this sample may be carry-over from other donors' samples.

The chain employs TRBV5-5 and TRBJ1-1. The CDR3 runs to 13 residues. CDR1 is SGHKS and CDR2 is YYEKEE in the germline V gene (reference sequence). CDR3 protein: CASSLDWNTEAFF.

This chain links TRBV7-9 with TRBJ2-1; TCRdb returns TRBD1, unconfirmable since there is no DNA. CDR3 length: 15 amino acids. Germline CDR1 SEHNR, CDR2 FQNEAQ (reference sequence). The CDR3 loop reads CASSLGQGDYNEQFF.

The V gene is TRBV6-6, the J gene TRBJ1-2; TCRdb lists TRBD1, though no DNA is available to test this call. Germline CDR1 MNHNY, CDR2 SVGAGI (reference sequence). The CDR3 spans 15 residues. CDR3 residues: CASSPNPDRVYGYTF.

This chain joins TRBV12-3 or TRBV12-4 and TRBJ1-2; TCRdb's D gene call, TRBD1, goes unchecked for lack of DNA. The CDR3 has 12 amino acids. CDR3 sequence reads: CASSLGQYGYTF.

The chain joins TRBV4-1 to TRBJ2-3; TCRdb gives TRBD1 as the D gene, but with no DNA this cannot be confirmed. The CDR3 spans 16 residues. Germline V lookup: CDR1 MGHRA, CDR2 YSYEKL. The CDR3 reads CASSRLLTGSGDTQYF.

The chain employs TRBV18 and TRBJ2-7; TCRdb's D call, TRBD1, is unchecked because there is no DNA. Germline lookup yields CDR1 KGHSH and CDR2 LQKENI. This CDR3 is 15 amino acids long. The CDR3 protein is CASSPHRDREYEQYF.

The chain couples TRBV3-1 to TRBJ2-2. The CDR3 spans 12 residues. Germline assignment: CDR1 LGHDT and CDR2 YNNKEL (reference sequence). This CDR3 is CASRQGVAELFF.

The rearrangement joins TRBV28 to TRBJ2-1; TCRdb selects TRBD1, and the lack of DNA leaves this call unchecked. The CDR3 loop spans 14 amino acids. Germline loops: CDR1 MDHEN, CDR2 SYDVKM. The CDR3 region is CASSLWTGVNEQFF. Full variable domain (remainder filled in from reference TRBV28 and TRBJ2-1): DVKVTQSSRYLVKRTGEKVFLECVQDMDHENMFWYRQDPGLGLRLIYFSYDVKMKEKGDIPEGYSVSREKKERFSLILESASTNQTSMYLCASSLWTGVNEQFFGPGTRLTVL.

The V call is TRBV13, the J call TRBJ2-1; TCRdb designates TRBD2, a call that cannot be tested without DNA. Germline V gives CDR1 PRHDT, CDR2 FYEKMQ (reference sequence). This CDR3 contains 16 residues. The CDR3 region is CASSQGLAGGAGEQFF.

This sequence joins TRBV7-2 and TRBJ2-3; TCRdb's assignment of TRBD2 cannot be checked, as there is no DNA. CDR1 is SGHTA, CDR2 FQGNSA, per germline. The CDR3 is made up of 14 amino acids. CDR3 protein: CASSLRRGTDTQYF. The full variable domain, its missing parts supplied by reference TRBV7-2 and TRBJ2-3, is GAGVSQSPSNKVTEKGKDVELRCDPISGHTALYWYRQSLGQGLEFLIYFQGNSAPDKSGLPSDRFSAERTGGSVSTLTIQRTQQEDSAVYLCASSLRRGTDTQYFGPGTRLTVL.

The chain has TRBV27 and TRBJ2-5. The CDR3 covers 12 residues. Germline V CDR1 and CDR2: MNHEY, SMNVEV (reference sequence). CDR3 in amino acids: CASVDAEETQYF.

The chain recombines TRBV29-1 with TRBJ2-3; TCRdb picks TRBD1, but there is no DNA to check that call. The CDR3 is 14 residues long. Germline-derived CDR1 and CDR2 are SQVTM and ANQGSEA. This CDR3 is CSAGDPIGADTQYF.

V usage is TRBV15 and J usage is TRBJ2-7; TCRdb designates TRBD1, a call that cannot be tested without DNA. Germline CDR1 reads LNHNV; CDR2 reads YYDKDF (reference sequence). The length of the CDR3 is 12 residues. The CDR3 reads CATSPGLYEQYF.

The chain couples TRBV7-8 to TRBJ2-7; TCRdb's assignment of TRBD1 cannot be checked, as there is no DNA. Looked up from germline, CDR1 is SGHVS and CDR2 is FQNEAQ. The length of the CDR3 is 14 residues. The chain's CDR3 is CASSLGGVSYEQYF.

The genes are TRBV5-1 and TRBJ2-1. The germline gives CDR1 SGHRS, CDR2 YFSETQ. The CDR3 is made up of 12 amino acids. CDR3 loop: CASSFSGDEQFF.

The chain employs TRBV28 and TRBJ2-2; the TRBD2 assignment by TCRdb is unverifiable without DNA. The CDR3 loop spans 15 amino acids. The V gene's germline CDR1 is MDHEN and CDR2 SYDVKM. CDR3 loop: CASRGGLTNTGELFF. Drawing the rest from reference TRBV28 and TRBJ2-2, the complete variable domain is DVKVTQSSRYLVKRTGEKVFLECVQDMDHENMFWYRQDPGLGLRLIYFSYDVKMKEKGDIPEGYSVSREKKERFSLILESASTNQTSMYLCASRGGLTNTGELFFGEGSRLTVL.

The CDR3 loop is CATAIRGEQYF. This rearrangement joins TRBV19 to TRBJ2-7; the TCRdb D gene call, TRBD1, has no DNA to confirm it. CDR1 and CDR2 (germline): LNHDA, SQIVND (reference sequence). The CDR3 has 11 amino acids. Together with reference TRBV19 and TRBJ2-7, the CDR3 gives the full variable domain: DGGITQSPKYLFRKEGQNVTLSCEQNLNHDAMYWYRQDPGQGLRLIYYSQIVNDFQKGDIAEGYSVSREKKESFPLTVTSAQKNPTAFYLCATAIRGEQYFGPGTRLTVT.